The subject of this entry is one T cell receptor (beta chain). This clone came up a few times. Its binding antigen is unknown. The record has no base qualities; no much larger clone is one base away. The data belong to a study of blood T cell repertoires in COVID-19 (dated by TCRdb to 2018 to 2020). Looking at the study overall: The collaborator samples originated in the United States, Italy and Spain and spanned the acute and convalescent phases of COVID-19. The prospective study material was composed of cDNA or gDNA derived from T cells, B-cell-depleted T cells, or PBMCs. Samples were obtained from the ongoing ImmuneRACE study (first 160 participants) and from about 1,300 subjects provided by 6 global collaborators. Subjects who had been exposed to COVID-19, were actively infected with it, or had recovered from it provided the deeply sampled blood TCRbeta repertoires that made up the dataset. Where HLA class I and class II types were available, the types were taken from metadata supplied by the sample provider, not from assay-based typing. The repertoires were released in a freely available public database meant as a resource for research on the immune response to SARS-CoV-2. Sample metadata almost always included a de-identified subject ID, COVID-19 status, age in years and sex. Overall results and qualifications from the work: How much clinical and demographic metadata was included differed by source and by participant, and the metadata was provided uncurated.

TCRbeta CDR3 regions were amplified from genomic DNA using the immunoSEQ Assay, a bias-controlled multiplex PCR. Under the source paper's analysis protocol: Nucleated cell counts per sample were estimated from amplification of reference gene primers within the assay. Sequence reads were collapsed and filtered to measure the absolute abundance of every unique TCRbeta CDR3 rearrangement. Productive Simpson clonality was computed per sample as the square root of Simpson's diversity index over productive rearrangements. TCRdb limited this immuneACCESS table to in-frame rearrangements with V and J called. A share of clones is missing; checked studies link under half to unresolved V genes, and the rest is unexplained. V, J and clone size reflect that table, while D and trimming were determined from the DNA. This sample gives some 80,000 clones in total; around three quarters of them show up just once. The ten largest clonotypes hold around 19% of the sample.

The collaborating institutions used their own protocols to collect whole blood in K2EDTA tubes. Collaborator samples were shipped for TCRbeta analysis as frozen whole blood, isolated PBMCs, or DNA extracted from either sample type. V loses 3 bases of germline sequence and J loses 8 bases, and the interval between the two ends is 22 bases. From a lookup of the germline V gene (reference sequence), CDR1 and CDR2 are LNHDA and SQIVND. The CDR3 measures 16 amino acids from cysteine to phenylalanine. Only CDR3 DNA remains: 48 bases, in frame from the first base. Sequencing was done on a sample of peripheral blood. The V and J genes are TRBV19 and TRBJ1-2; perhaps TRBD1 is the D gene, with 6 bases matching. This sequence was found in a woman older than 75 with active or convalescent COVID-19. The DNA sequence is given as TGTGCCAGTAGTATCGTCCTACGGGGGGGCACGGTCGGCTACACCTTC. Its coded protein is CASSIVLRGGTVGYTF.